One and the same sample provided the 5 T cell receptor beta chains below, sequenced in a study of T cell responses to AZD1222 COVID-19 vaccine. The data were produced by immunoSEQ multiplex PCR, yet TCRdb's version contains in-frame clones alone and is incomplete. The sample lists 100,000 to 150,000 clones, 92% seen once, with 0.8% to 1.1% in the top ten. The specimen was peripheral blood, collected on day 0 of AZD1222 vaccination. Every receptor here comes from an adult in good health.

CDR3 in DNA: TGCGCCAGCAGCCCTCAGCGGGAGTACGAGCAGTACTTC. Translation: CASSPQREYEQYF. V and J are TRBV4-1 and TRBJ2-7, with 8 bases fitting TRBD2. V shed 4 bases, J shed 4 bases, and the junction held 3 bases outside the gene matches. The CDR3 runs 13 residues. CDR1 is MGHRA, CDR2 YSYEKL, per germline.

This clone appeared once. The V gene is TRBV11-3, the J gene TRBJ2-1, with TRBD2 matching 8 bases. The germline V gene encodes CDR1 SGHNT and CDR2 YENEEA. V dropped 2 bases and J dropped 2; count of bases not matched to a gene: 2. The CDR3 is 15 amino acids. The CDR3 loop reads CASSLSGLAYNEQFF. The DNA of the CDR3 is TGTGCCAGCAGCTTATCGGGACTAGCCTACAATGAGCAGTTCTTC.

V usage is TRBV19 and J usage is TRBJ2-5; D gene uncertain. Germline V CDR1 and CDR2: LNHDA, SQIVND (reference sequence). Trimming stripped 6 bases from V and 2 bases from J, with 7 bases between. The CDR3 has 12 amino acids. The CDR3 region has the DNA TGTGCCAGTAGCCACCCGCAAGAGACCCAGTACTTC. Protein product: CASSHPQETQYF.

The chain couples TRBV2 to TRBJ1-6; 8 nucleotides align to TRBD1. The CDR3 is made up of 15 amino acids. CDR1 and CDR2 (germline): SNHLY, FYNNEI. J was trimmed by 9 bases and V by 7 bases; bases with no gene match: 11. The DNA of the CDR3 is TGTGCCAGCATTAGAGGACAGGGCCCGGGTTCACCCCTCCACTTT. It specifies CASIRGQGPGSPLHF. The entire variable domain, with the rest obtained from reference TRBV2 and TRBJ1-6, is as follows: EPEVTQTPSHQVTQMGQEVILRCVPISNHLYFYWYRQILGQKVEFLVSFYNNEISEKSEIFDDQFSVERPDGSNFTLKIRSTKLEDSAMYFCASIRGQGPGSPLHFGNGTRLTVT.

The V gene is TRBV28, the J gene TRBJ2-7, with 7 bases matching TRBD2. This CDR3 has 14 residues. CDR1 is MDHEN and CDR2 is SYDVKM in the germline V gene. Trimming took 6 bases from V and 3 from J; bases not matched to a gene: 8. The chain's CDR3 is CASREAGLDYEQYF. Written as DNA, the CDR3 is TGTGCCAGCAGAGAAGCGGGACTCGACTACGAGCAGTACTTC.